The source of this TCR beta chain is a study of identical twins. Broader study findings: Cord blood beta clonotypes present at high abundance carried fewer insertions; no such pattern appeared in memory repertoires. Invariant MAIT and iNKT cells could partly confound zero-insertion analyses.

The germline gives CDR1 SGHRS, CDR2 YFSETQ. This CDR3 contains 15 residues. A note on this clonotype: The antigen remains unidentified. The junction does not match germline at one end; this may be a read error.

TCRdb reprocessed the 5' RACE reads with MiXCR, giving one entry per CDR3 protein. Of hundreds of thousands of distinct CDR3 sequences listed, less than 25% are singletons. This sample was shared with a second study, whose subject was T cells expressing NK-cell markers. That investigation notes: Each of over 5 donors carried dominant NKG2C+ clonotypes accounting for roughly 1.0-7.5% of CD8+ T cells.

V is TRBV5-1 and J is TRBJ2-1; 8 bases fit TRBD1. Sequencing was done on a sample of PBMCs. This clonotype was sampled from a woman younger than 35 in good health. The CDR3 spells CASSPGQGSHNEQFF. CDR3 bases: TGCGCCAGCAGCCCAGGACAGGGCTCCCACAATGAGCAGTTCTTC. The full variable domain, its missing parts supplied by reference TRBV5-1 and TRBJ2-1, is KAGVTQTPRYLIKTRGQQVTLSCSPISGHRSVSWYQQTPGQGLQFLFEYFSETQRNKGNFPGRFSGRQFSNSRSEMNVSTLELGDSALYLCASSPGQGSHNEQFFGPGTRLTVL.